This is a list of T cell receptor beta chains from one sample in a study of tumor-infiltrating lymphocytes in primary liver carcinoma. A single record per CDR3 protein comes from TCRdb applying MiXCR to the multiplex PCR reads. The top ten clones hold around 18% of a sample with about 210,000 distinct CDR3 sequences, 85% of them seen once. Sample: tumor tissue from primary liver carcinoma. These receptor sequences come from a man aged 40-49 years with primary liver carcinoma and hepatitis B virus infection. CDR3s include the opening cysteine and the closing phenylalanine or tryptophan. A D gene is named only where the DNA matches it firmly. Some rows mark clone size as missing; the rest say once, few, many or name a class of expanded clone.

many	TRBJ2-6	NA	TRBV25-1	TGTGCCAGCAGTGAAGAAGTGGACTCTGGGGCCAACGTCCTGACTTTC	CASSEEVDSGANVLTF
once	TRBJ2-1	NA	TRBV28	TGTGCCAGCAGTTTGTTCCTCTCCTACGAGCAGTTCTTC	CASSLFLSYEQFF
NA	TRBJ2-1	TRBD2	TRBV11-3	TGTGCCAGCAGCATGATTAGCGGGAGACCCTATAATGTGCAGTTCTTC	CASSMISGRPYNVQFF
NA	TRBJ1-1	NA	TRBV12-3/TRBV12-4	TGTGCCAGCAGGTATGTAACGGCTGAAGTTTTCTTT	CASRYVTAEVFF
NA	TRBJ2-1	TRBD2	TRBV6-5	TGTGCCAGCAGTCTAGTCGGGGGGGTGGTTGAGCAGTTTTTC	CASSLVGGVVEQFF
once	TRBJ2-5	NA	TRBV29-1	TGCAGCGTTGAATTCCTAGCCAAAGAGACCCAGTACTTC	CSVEFLAKETQYF
NA	TRBJ2-1	TRBD1	TRBV6-5	TGTGCCAGCGGTTACCCCTGGGACAGGTCCTACAATGAGCAGTTCTTC	CASGYPWDRSYNEQFF
once	TRBJ2-5	TRBD2	TRBV6-2/TRBV6-3	TGTGCCAGCAGCGAAAGGACTAGCGGGAGGACCGTAATAACCCAGTATTTC	CASSERTSGRTVITQYF
once	TRBJ2-1	NA	TRBV6-1	TGTGCCAGCAGGCGGTTCGACGCGAAGATCTTC	CASRRFDAKIF
once	TRBJ2-1	NA	TRBV11-2	TGTGCCAGCACCCCCGATGGCCGCTACAATGAGCTGTTGTTC	CASTPDGRYNELLF
NA	TRBJ2-3	TRBD2	TRBV10-3	TGTACCGTTACTAGCGGGAGCACAGATACACATTATTTT	CTVTSGSTDTHYF
NA	TRBJ1-4	NA	TRBV6-1	TGTGCCAGCAGTTCGACACTTACGGCCGTTGAGGAAAAACTGTTTTTT	CASSSTLTAVEEKLFF
many	TRBJ2-3	TRBD1	TRBV6-1	TGTGCCAGCAGCCCAGAAGGGACAGGGCCTGCAGATACGCAGTATTTT	CASSPEGTGPADTQYF
NA	TRBJ2-6	NA	TRBV10-3	TGTGCTATCAGTGGTTCGAGGGGGGCAGACTCTGGGGCCAACGTCCTGGCTTTC	CAISGSRGADSGANVLAF
NA	TRBJ1-1	NA	TRBV6-5	TGTGCCAGCAGATCGGAGGAGGAGGCTGAAGCTTTCTTC	CASRSEEEAEAFF
NA	TRBJ2-7	NA	TRBV13	TGTGCCAGCAATCCAGGGGTCTACGAGCAGTACTTC	CASNPGVYEQYF
once	TRBJ2-1	NA	TRBV11-1	TGTACTGGCAGCTTCCAGGGACCGCTGGACAATGAGCAGTTCTTC	CTGSFQGPLDNEQFF
NA	TRBJ2-4	NA	TRBV6-1	TGTGCCAGCAATGGAAGTCCTACATGGGAAGCCAAAAACAATCAGTACTTC	CASNGSPTWEAKNNQYF
once	TRBJ1-1	TRBD1	TRBV5-6	TGTGCCAGCAGAGCACGACAGGGGCGGACTGAAACTTTCTTT	CASRARQGRTETFF
NA	TRBJ1-1	NA	TRBV12-3/TRBV12-4	TGTGCCAGCAATGCCCCCAGGGCAGGCACTGAAGCTTTCTTT	CASNAPRAGTEAFF
NA	TRBJ2-1	NA	TRBV12-3/TRBV12-4	TGTGCCAGCCAATTTGACGGAGGCAATGAGCAACTCTTC	CASQFDGGNEQLF
NA	TRBJ2-3	NA	TRBV29-1	TGCAGCGTCCGGACGGGGTGCAGATATACGCAGTATTTT	CSVRTGCRYTQYF
NA	TRBJ2-5	NA	TRBV29-1	TGCAGGGTTGGAGATGTCGGACAAGAAGAGACCCAGTACTTC	CRVGDVGQEETQYF
NA	TRBJ1-4	NA	TRBV6-2/TRBV6-3	TGTGCCAGCACCGACCAGGGACGTGCTAATGAAAAACTGTTTTTT	CASTDQGRANEKLFF
NA	TRBJ1-1	NA	TRBV10-3	TGTGCCATCAGCGGAGAGAGTCTGAACACTGAAGCTTTCTTT	CAISGESLNTEAFF
NA	TRBJ2-1	NA	TRBV28	TGTGCCAGCAATTTAGTTGGGGCATCTGGGAGTGATCAGTTCTTC	CASNLVGASGSDQFF
NA	TRBJ1-2	NA	TRBV6-1	TGTGCCTGCAGTCCCCAGGGGACCGGTGGCTACACCTTT	CACSPQGTGGYTF
NA	TRBJ2-5	NA	TRBV18	TGTGCCAGCTCACCTGGGACCCAAGATACCCAGTACTTC	CASSPGTQDTQYF
NA	TRBJ2-5	TRBD2	TRBV5-4	TGTGCCAGCAGTGTAGCGGGAGCAGGGAAGACCCAGTACTTC	CASSVAGAGKTQYF
NA	TRBJ2-5	NA	TRBV5-1	TGCGCCAGCAGCCGCCGGGGCAGTACCCAAGAGACCCAGTACTTC	CASSRRGSTQETQYF
once	TRBJ1-1	TRBD1	TRBV6-1	TGTGCCGGCCCCAGGACAGGGGGCACTGATGCTTTCTTT	CAGPRTGGTDAFF
NA	TRBJ2-1	TRBD2	TRBV2	TGTGCCAGCAGTCCTGAATGGACTAGCGGTTCCGAGCAGTTCTTC	CASSPEWTSGSEQFF
NA	TRBJ2-2	NA	TRBV4-3	TGCGCCAGCAACCAACTATCTACGGCCGGGGAGCTGTTTTTT	CASNQLSTAGELFF
NA	TRBJ2-7	TRBD2	TRBV6-1	TGTGCCAGCAAGTTAGCGGGTTCCTACGGGCAGTACTTC	CASKLAGSYGQYF
once	TRBJ2-1	TRBD2	TRBV6-1	TGTGCCAGCGGGCTAGGGACTACGCGTTTCAGTGAGCAGTTCTTC	CASGLGTTRFSEQFF
few	TRBJ2-3	TRBD2	TRBV7-9	TGTGCCAGCAGCCCCACCGCGGGAGAAATCCATACGCAGTATTTT	CASSPTAGEIHTQYF
NA	TRBJ1-5	NA	TRBV7-9	TGTGCCATCAGCTTCGCCGGGATAGCTAATCAGCCCCAGCATTTT	CAISFAGIANQPQHF
NA	TRBJ1-1	NA	TRBV29-1	TGCAACGCTGAAGATTCGGGCACTGAAGCTTTCTTT	CNAEDSGTEAFF
few	TRBJ2-2	TRBD2	TRBV29-1	TGCAGCGTGCCTGAGAGGAGCGGGGAACTGTTTTTT	CSVPERSGELFF
NA	TRBJ2-1	NA	TRBV29-1	TGCAGCGCCGCCCCCCTCTCCTACAATGAGCGGCTCTTC	CSAAPLSYNERLF
NA	TRBJ2-7	NA	TRBV4-3	TGCGCCAGCAGCCAAGAACAGCCCTACGAACAGTACTTC	CASSQEQPYEQYF
NA	TRBJ2-1	TRBD2	TRBV4-1	TGTGCCAGCAGCCCCGAACTAGCGTGGGCATACAATGAGCAGTTCTTC	CASSPELAWAYNEQFF
NA	TRBJ2-6	NA	TRBV4-1	TGCGCCAGCAGCCAAGATCTAGACAGTTCCGACTGTGGGGCCAACATCCTGACTTTC	CASSQDLDSSDCGANILTF
once	TRBJ2-1	NA	TRBV29-1	TGCAGCGTTGATAAAGGTAGTGAGAATAATGAGCAGTTCTTC	CSVDKGSENNEQFF
NA	TRBJ2-3	TRBD2	TRBV5-1	TGCGCCAGCAGCTTGGCCGGGAGGAGAAACACAGATAGGCAGTATTTT	CASSLAGRRNTDRQYF
NA	TRBJ2-5	NA	TRBV12-3/TRBV12-4	TGTGCCAACAGTTTGAGGTCAGATGAGACCCAGTACTTC	CANSLRSDETQYF
NA	TRBJ2-7	NA	TRBV4-2	TGTGCCAGCAGCCAAGATCGAAGAGGCCACGAGGAGTACTTC	CASSQDRRGHEEYF
NA	TRBJ1-6	NA	TRBV4-1	TGTGCCAGCAGCCACCCCTGGACGGATTCACTCCTCCACTTT	CASSHPWTDSLLHF
many	TRBJ1-2	NA	TRBV14	TGTGCCAGCAGCCAAGTGGTGAAGGGTGGCTACACCTTC	CASSQVVKGGYTF
NA	TRBJ2-7	TRBD2	TRBV6-2/TRBV6-3	TGTGCCAGCAAACCGGGAGGCCCCATCTCCACCTACGAGCAATACTTC	CASKPGGPISTYEQYF
NA	TRBJ2-5	NA	TRBV4-2	TGTGCCAGCAGCCATGCGGAGGGGGTATCAGAGACCCAGTACTTC	CASSHAEGVSETQYF
NA	TRBJ2-5	NA	TRBV6-5	TGTGTCAGCAGACGAATGAGGGGGAGAGAGACTCAGTACTTC	CVSRRMRGRETQYF
NA	TRBJ2-1	NA	TRBV11-1	TGTGCAAGCAGCTCAAACGGGATGAGTAGGTTGTTTAATGAGCAGCTCTTC	CASSSNGMSRLFNEQLF